Listed below are T cell receptor beta chains from one sample, sequenced in a study of post-analysis software for immune sequencing data. TCRdb independently ran MiXCR on the PCR reads; one entry per CDR3 protein. The table includes about 400,000 distinct CDR3 sequences, 30% to 45% detected once. The specimen was blood. Receptors were obtained from a girl between 5 and 17 years old with multiple sclerosis. Both conserved end residues are part of each CDR3. D genes are given only for firm matches. Clone size is given for some rows only: seen once, a few or many times, or a class if the clone is expanded.

J	size	V	D	CDR3	DNA
TRBJ2-7	few	TRBV20-1	TRBD2	CSARAGTRLLEQYF	TGCAGTGCTAGAGCCGGGACTAGACTTCTGGAGCAGTACTTC
TRBJ2-3	few	TRBV3-1	NA	CASSQDRGSSTDTQYF	TGTGCCAGCAGCCAAGATAGGGGGAGTTCCACAGATACGCAGTATTTT
TRBJ1-2	few	TRBV9	NA	CASSAQAGYGYTF	TGTGCCAGCAGCGCCCAAGCCGGCTATGGCTACACCTTC
TRBJ1-1	few	TRBV2	NA	CASGLQGLQNTEAFF	TGTGCCAGCGGCCTACAGGGTCTCCAGAACACTGAAGCTTTCTTT
TRBJ2-3	few	TRBV5-1	NA	CASSLSGPTDTQYF	TGCGCCAGCAGCTTGTCAGGGCCCACAGATACGCAGTATTTT
TRBJ2-1	NA	TRBV4-3	NA	CASSQEARGSYNEQFF	TGCGCCAGCAGCCAAGAGGCCAGGGGCTCCTACAATGAGCAGTTCTTC
TRBJ2-1	NA	TRBV7-8	NA	CASSRAGRIVYNEQFF	TGTGCCAGCAGCCGGGCCGGACGGATAGTCTACAATGAGCAGTTCTTC
TRBJ2-7	NA	TRBV6-2/TRBV6-3	NA	CASSSFDGTYEQYF	TGTGCCAGCAGTTCCTTCGACGGAACCTACGAGCAGTACTTC
TRBJ2-7	few	TRBV10-3	NA	CAISGYSGEQYF	TGTGCCATCAGTGGGTATTCTGGAGAGCAGTACTTC
TRBJ2-1	few	TRBV29-1	TRBD1	CSGDRADYNEQFF	TGCAGCGGGGACAGGGCTGATTACAATGAGCAGTTCTTC
TRBJ1-2	NA	TRBV10-3	NA	CAISESQVRTDYGHTF	TGTGCCATCAGTGAGTCTCAAGTTAGGACGGACTATGGCCACACCTTC
TRBJ2-3	few	TRBV20-1	NA	CSARDPVGLTDTQYF	TGCAGTGCTAGAGATCCTGTCGGTTTGACAGATACGCAGTATTTT
TRBJ2-7	NA	TRBV15	NA	CATSTERRSFYEQYF	TGTGCCACCAGCACAGAACGAAGGTCGTTCTACGAGCAGTACTTC
TRBJ1-1	NA	TRBV4-1	TRBD1	CASSPDRAKAFF	TGCGCCAGCAGTCCAGACAGGGCTAAGGCTTTCTTT
TRBJ2-5	few	TRBV7-8	NA	CASSPPDQETQYF	TGTGCCAGCAGCCCACCCGACCAAGAGACCCAGTACTTC
TRBJ2-3	few	TRBV20-1	NA	CSARDPGASTDTQYF	TGCAGTGCTAGAGATCCGGGGGCTAGCACAGATACGCAGTATTTT
TRBJ2-3	few	TRBV5-1	TRBD2	CASSITSGASTDTQYF	TGCGCCAGCAGCATAACTAGCGGGGCTAGCACAGATACGCAGTATTTT
TRBJ1-5	few	TRBV6-4	TRBD1	CASSDWTGCNQPQHF	TGTGCCAGCAGTGATTGGACAGGGTGCAATCAGCCCCAGCATTTT
TRBJ2-3	NA	TRBV20-1	NA	CSAPYNSRSTDTQYF	TGCAGTGCTCCCTACAACTCTAGGAGTACAGATACGCAGTATTTT
TRBJ1-6	NA	TRBV28	TRBD1	CASSLSLGRWGQPNSPLHF	TGTGCCAGCAGTTTAAGTCTCGGAAGGTGGGGACAGCCTAATTCACCCCTCCACTTT
TRBJ2-5	NA	TRBV29-1	NA	CSVAPRGGGYNGQYF	TGCAGCGTTGCCCCAAGAGGGGGGGGGTACAATGGGCAGTACTTC
TRBJ2-5	few	TRBV20-1	NA	CSARVGEETQYF	TGCAGTGCTAGAGTCGGGGAAGAGACCCAGTACTTC
TRBJ2-5	few	TRBV20-1	TRBD1	CSARGTGAETQYF	TGCAGTGCTAGAGGGACAGGGGCGGAGACCCAGTACTTC
TRBJ1-1	NA	TRBV10-3	NA	CAISESVGTWNTEAFF	TGTGCCATCAGTGAGTCGGTGGGGACCTGGAACACTGAAGCTTTCTTT
TRBJ2-7	few	TRBV4-1	TRBD2	CASSQGGGLGTSEQYF	TGCGCCAGCAGCCAAGGGGGCGGACTAGGGACTTCCGAGCAGTACTTC
TRBJ2-3	few	TRBV4-2	TRBD1	CASSPNRDRGTDTQYF	TGTGCCAGCAGTCCAAACCGGGACAGGGGCACAGATACGCAGTATTTT
TRBJ2-7	NA	TRBV4-1	NA	CASSPYEDHYEQYF	TGCGCCAGCAGCCCTTATGAGGACCACTACGAGCAGTACTTC
TRBJ2-7	NA	TRBV18	NA	CASSPGGTTTGEQYF	TGTGCCAGCTCACCAGGGGGCACGACTACTGGCGAGCAGTACTTC
TRBJ2-3	NA	TRBV12-3/TRBV12-4	TRBD2	CASSHWTSGGTDTQYF	TGTGCCAGCAGTCACTGGACTAGCGGGGGGACAGATACGCAGTATTTT
TRBJ1-1	NA	TRBV7-9	TRBD1	CASSFLTGVAFF	TGTGCCAGCAGCTTCTTGACAGGGGTGGCTTTCTTT
TRBJ1-2	few	TRBV11-2	NA	CASSLDTGNYGYTF	TGTGCCAGCAGCTTAGACACAGGGAACTATGGCTACACCTTC
TRBJ2-1	NA	TRBV6-5	TRBD2	CASSWREGAVNEQFF	TGTGCCAGCAGTTGGCGGGAGGGCGCCGTGAATGAGCAGTTCTTC
TRBJ2-1	NA	TRBV7-2	NA	CASGSYARNEQVF	TGTGCCAGCGGCAGTTACGCTAGGAATGAGCAGGTCTTC
TRBJ2-5	few	TRBV18	NA	CASSPDEDSFLETQYF	TGTGCCAGCTCACCAGATGAGGACAGTTTCCTAGAGACCCAGTACTTC
TRBJ2-5	few	TRBV6-5	TRBD2	CASSYSPRIAGGQETQYF	TGTGCCAGCAGTTACTCGCCAAGAATAGCGGGTGGCCAAGAGACCCAGTACTTC
TRBJ1-5	NA	TRBV27	NA	CASIAKPPGEGNQPQHF	TGTGCCAGCATCGCCAAACCACCGGGGGAGGGCAATCAGCCCCAGCATTTT
TRBJ1-1	NA	TRBV20-1	NA	CSAPQGAEAFF	TGCAGTGCACCGCAAGGGGCCGAAGCTTTCTTT
TRBJ2-5	few	TRBV3-1	TRBD2	CASSFIAGYGGETQYF	TGTGCCAGCAGCTTTATAGCGGGGTATGGAGGAGAGACCCAGTACTTC
TRBJ2-1	few	TRBV7-9	TRBD1	CAKKSGGNEQFF	TGTGCCAAGAAATCAGGGGGCAATGAGCAGTTCTTC
TRBJ2-2	few	TRBV29-1	NA	CSVGGGRTGFTGELFF	TGCAGCGTTGGGGGAGGGAGGACAGGGTTCACCGGGGAGCTGTTTTTT
TRBJ1-1	NA	TRBV4-1	TRBD1	CASSPGTGKGVNTEAFF	TGCGCCAGCAGCCCGGGGACAGGGAAAGGGGTGAACACTGAAGCTTTCTTT
TRBJ2-1	NA	TRBV19	TRBD1	CASSVGQGGNEQFF	TGTGCCAGTAGTGTGGGACAGGGTGGGAATGAGCAGTTCTTC
TRBJ2-5	many	TRBV4-2	TRBD2	CASSQDWTSGQETQYF	TGTGCCAGCAGCCAAGATTGGACTAGCGGGCAAGAGACCCAGTACTTC
TRBJ1-2	NA	TRBV30	NA	CAWRNSNYGYTF	TGTGCCTGGAGGAATTCCAACTATGGCTACACCTTC
TRBJ2-5	few	TRBV12-3/TRBV12-4	TRBD2	CASRYGLVGQETQYF	TGTGCCAGCAGATACGGACTAGTGGGCCAAGAGACCCAGTACTTC
TRBJ1-6	NA	TRBV5-1	TRBD1	CASSLALQGAYSPLHF	TGCGCCAGCAGCTTGGCCCTCCAGGGGGCATATTCACCCCTCCACTTT
TRBJ2-7	NA	TRBV28	NA	CASRPPQGFSYEQYF	TGTGCCAGCAGGCCCCCCCAGGGGTTTTCCTACGAGCAGTACTTC
TRBJ2-7	few	TRBV10-3	TRBD2	CAIRPAGGDEQYF	TGTGCCATCAGACCAGCGGGGGGGGACGAGCAGTACTTC
TRBJ2-1	few	TRBV4-1	NA	CASSQDGNSYNEQFF	TGCGCCAGCAGCCAAGATGGAAACTCCTACAATGAGCAGTTCTTC
TRBJ2-3	NA	TRBV6-6	TRBD2	CASSQRGLRSTDTQYF	TGTGCCAGCAGTCAGAGGGGACTACGTAGCACAGATACGCAGTATTTT
TRBJ1-5	NA	TRBV6-1	NA	CASSEVGGSRPQHF	TGTGCCAGCAGTGAAGTGGGAGGGAGTCGGCCCCAGCATTTT
TRBJ1-6	few	TRBV11-2	TRBD1	CASSPTGGYNSPLHF	TGTGCCAGCAGCCCCACAGGGGGCTACAATTCACCCCTCCACTTT